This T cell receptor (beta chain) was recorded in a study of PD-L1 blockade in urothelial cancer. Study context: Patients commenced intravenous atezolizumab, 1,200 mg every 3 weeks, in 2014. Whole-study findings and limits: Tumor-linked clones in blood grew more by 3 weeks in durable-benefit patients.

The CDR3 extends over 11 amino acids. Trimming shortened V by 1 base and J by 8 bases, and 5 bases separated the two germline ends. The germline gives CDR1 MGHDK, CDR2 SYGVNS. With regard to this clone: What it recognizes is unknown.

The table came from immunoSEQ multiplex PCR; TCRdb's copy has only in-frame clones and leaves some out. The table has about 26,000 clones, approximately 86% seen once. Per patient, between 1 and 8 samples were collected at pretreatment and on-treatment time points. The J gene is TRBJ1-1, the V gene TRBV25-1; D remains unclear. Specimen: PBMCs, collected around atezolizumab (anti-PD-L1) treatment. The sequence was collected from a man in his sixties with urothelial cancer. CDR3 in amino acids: CASSEFTEAFF. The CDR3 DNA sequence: TGTGCCAGCAGTGAATTTACAGAAGCTTTCTTT.